Listed below are T cell receptor beta chains from one sample, sequenced in a study of technical replicates of blood from several donors. The assay was immunoSEQ multiplex PCR, and TCRdb's table has in-frame clones only and misses some. The data contain about 97,000 clones, 96% of them singletons. The sample comprised T cells isolated from PBMCs. These receptors were taken from a human donor in good health. The CDR3 runs from the conserved cysteine through the conserved F or W. D genes are given only for firm matches. For some rows the clone size is stated as once, few or many, or as a class when expanded; others skip it.

CDR3aa: CASSRNSGRLAGELFF; CDR3nt: TGTGCCAGCAGCCGTAATAGCGGGAGATTGGCCGGGGAGCTGTTTTTT; j_gene: TRBJ2-2; d_gene: TRBD2; v_gene: TRBV5-4; abundance: -
CDR3aa: CAISELSLTTDTQYF; CDR3nt: TGTGCCATCAGTGAGTTGAGCTTAACGACAGATACGCAGTATTTT; j_gene: TRBJ2-3; d_gene: -; v_gene: TRBV10-3; abundance: -
CDR3aa: CASSEAFARVRGQNIQYF; CDR3nt: TGTGCCAGCAGTGAAGCATTTGCCCGGGTCAGGGGCCAAAACATTCAGTACTTC; j_gene: TRBJ2-4; d_gene: -; v_gene: TRBV6-1; abundance: -
CDR3aa: CASNPSGQDNTEAFF; CDR3nt: TGTGCCAGCAACCCCTCCGGACAGGACAACACTGAAGCTTTCTTT; j_gene: TRBJ1-1; d_gene: TRBD1; v_gene: TRBV2; abundance: -
CDR3aa: CASSSRTEADTQYF; CDR3nt: TGTGCCAGCAGCTCCCGGACAGAGGCAGATACGCAGTATTTT; j_gene: TRBJ2-3; d_gene: -; v_gene: TRBV11-3; abundance: -
CDR3aa: CASSLGLAEIYNEQFF; CDR3nt: TGTGCCAGCAGCCTTGGACTAGCGGAAATCTACAATGAGCAGTTCTTC; j_gene: TRBJ2-1; d_gene: TRBD2; v_gene: TRBV9; abundance: -
CDR3aa: CASRQETQYF; CDR3nt: TGTGCCAGCAGGCAGGAGACCCAGTACTTC; j_gene: TRBJ2-5; d_gene: -; v_gene: TRBV6-1; abundance: -
CDR3aa: CASSAGGYGYTF; CDR3nt: TGTGCCAGCAGCGCGGGGGGCTATGGCTACACCTTC; j_gene: TRBJ1-2; d_gene: -; v_gene: TRBV9; abundance: -
CDR3aa: CASNPDRGFSEAFF; CDR3nt: TGTGCCAGCAACCCTGACAGGGGGTTTTCTGAAGCTTTCTTT; j_gene: TRBJ1-1; d_gene: TRBD1; v_gene: TRBV6-1; abundance: -
CDR3aa: CASSHLSGQLTVETQYF; CDR3nt: TGCGCCAGCAGCCACCTTTCTGGACAGCTCACGGTGGAGACCCAGTACTTC; j_gene: TRBJ2-5; d_gene: -; v_gene: TRBV4-1; abundance: -
CDR3aa: CSVGQYSGNTIYF; CDR3nt: TGCAGCGTTGGACAGTACTCTGGAAACACCATATATTTT; j_gene: TRBJ1-3; d_gene: -; v_gene: TRBV29-1; abundance: -
CDR3aa: CASSQVLGGHNEQFF; CDR3nt: TGCGCCAGCAGCCAAGTTTTAGGGGGCCACAATGAGCAGTTCTTC; j_gene: TRBJ2-1; d_gene: TRBD1; v_gene: TRBV4-1; abundance: -
CDR3aa: CASSTTTGIVHEQYF; CDR3nt: TGTGCCAGTAGTACGACTACAGGGATTGTTCACGAGCAGTACTTC; j_gene: TRBJ2-7; d_gene: -; v_gene: TRBV19; abundance: -
CDR3aa: CASSPGPTGTEGGYTF; CDR3nt: TGTGCCAGCAGCCCCGGGCCTACCGGGACAGAGGGCGGCTACACCTTC; j_gene: TRBJ1-2; d_gene: TRBD1; v_gene: TRBV28; abundance: -
CDR3aa: CASRDLAGDQPQHF; CDR3nt: TGTGCCAGCAGGGACCTCGCCGGGGATCAGCCCCAGCATTTT; j_gene: TRBJ1-5; d_gene: -; v_gene: TRBV28; abundance: -
CDR3aa: CASMRTGTIPQHF; CDR3nt: TGTGCCAGTATGAGGACAGGGACAATTCCCCAGCATTTT; j_gene: TRBJ1-5; d_gene: TRBD1; v_gene: TRBV19; abundance: -
CDR3aa: CASSVAGQGFYEQYF; CDR3nt: TGTGCCAGCAGCGTGGCGGGACAGGGCTTCTACGAGCAGTACTTC; j_gene: TRBJ2-7; d_gene: TRBD1; v_gene: TRBV9; abundance: once
CDR3aa: CASSLAVGATDTQYF; CDR3nt: TGTGCCAGCTCGCTCGCGGTGGGGGCCACAGATACGCAGTATTTT; j_gene: TRBJ2-3; d_gene: -; v_gene: TRBV6-5; abundance: -
CDR3aa: CASSSTGTGFGNTIYF; CDR3nt: TGTGCCAGCAGTTCAACCGGGACAGGGTTTGGAAACACCATATATTTT; j_gene: TRBJ1-3; d_gene: TRBD1; v_gene: TRBV6-5; abundance: -
CDR3aa: CASSLGQGGYEQYF; CDR3nt: TGCGCCAGCAGCTTGGGGCAGGGTGGCTACGAGCAGTACTTC; j_gene: TRBJ2-7; d_gene: -; v_gene: TRBV5-1; abundance: few
CDR3aa: CASSPLGGAVVSYNEQFF; CDR3nt: TGTGCCAGCAGTCCCCTTGGAGGGGCCGTCGTCTCCTACAATGAGCAGTTCTTC; j_gene: TRBJ2-1; d_gene: -; v_gene: TRBV27; abundance: once
CDR3aa: CASSPPGQGNEKLFF; CDR3nt: TGTGCCAGCTCACCACCGGGACAGGGTAATGAAAAACTGTTTTTT; j_gene: TRBJ1-4; d_gene: TRBD1; v_gene: TRBV18; abundance: -
CDR3aa: CASSLELAGGYNEQFF; CDR3nt: TGCGCCAGCAGCTTGGAGCTAGCGGGAGGGTACAATGAGCAGTTCTTC; j_gene: TRBJ2-1; d_gene: TRBD2; v_gene: TRBV5-1; abundance: -
CDR3aa: CASGPTGTRYNEQFF; CDR3nt: TGCGCCAGCGGCCCGACAGGGACAAGATACAATGAGCAGTTCTTC; j_gene: TRBJ2-1; d_gene: TRBD1; v_gene: TRBV10-1; abundance: -
CDR3aa: CASSYGGGISLQETQYF; CDR3nt: TGTGCCAGCAGCTATGGGGGAGGGATCTCCCTCCAAGAGACCCAGTACTTC; j_gene: TRBJ2-5; d_gene: TRBD2; v_gene: TRBV7-2; abundance: -
CDR3aa: CASTLMTRTGFSYEQYF; CDR3nt: TGTGCCAGCACCCTCATGACTAGGACAGGATTCTCCTACGAGCAGTACTTC; j_gene: TRBJ2-7; d_gene: -; v_gene: TRBV28; abundance: -
CDR3aa: CASSDGYEQYF; CDR3nt: TGTGCCAGCAGTGACGGCTACGAGCAGTACTTC; j_gene: TRBJ2-7; d_gene: -; v_gene: TRBV6-1; abundance: -
CDR3aa: CASSQGLTRTGNPEAFF; CDR3nt: TGCGCCAGCAGCCAAGGACTAACACGGACAGGGAACCCTGAAGCTTTCTTT; j_gene: TRBJ1-1; d_gene: TRBD1; v_gene: TRBV4-1; abundance: -
CDR3aa: CASSYVRPRGNEKLFF; CDR3nt: TGTGCCAGCAGTTACGTCCGTCCCCGGGGTAATGAAAAACTGTTTTTT; j_gene: TRBJ1-4; d_gene: -; v_gene: TRBV6-5; abundance: -
CDR3aa: CASSVDPGTGDGYTF; CDR3nt: TGTGCCAGCAGCGTAGATCCCGGGACAGGGGATGGCTACACCTTC; j_gene: TRBJ1-2; d_gene: TRBD1; v_gene: TRBV9; abundance: -
CDR3aa: CASSQGVTVSYEQYF; CDR3nt: TGCGCCAGCAGCCAAGGTGTTACAGTGTCCTACGAGCAGTACTTC; j_gene: TRBJ2-7; d_gene: -; v_gene: TRBV4-1; abundance: -
CDR3aa: CASSQVGGRHEQYF; CDR3nt: TGTGCCAGCAGCCAAGTGGGGGGACGGCACGAGCAGTACTTC; j_gene: TRBJ2-7; d_gene: -; v_gene: TRBV14; abundance: few
CDR3aa: CASSLAGGGKEKLFF; CDR3nt: TGTGCCAGCAGCTTGGCGGGGGGCGGTAAGGAAAAACTGTTTTTT; j_gene: TRBJ1-4; d_gene: -; v_gene: TRBV5-6; abundance: -
CDR3aa: CASSLASFSGSYNEQFF; CDR3nt: TGTGCCAGCAGTTTAGCTTCTTTTAGCGGGAGTTACAATGAGCAGTTCTTC; j_gene: TRBJ2-1; d_gene: TRBD2; v_gene: TRBV27; abundance: -
CDR3aa: CASSYTPGVYNEQFF; CDR3nt: TGTGCCAGCAGTTACACTCCCGGGGTCTACAATGAGCAGTTCTTC; j_gene: TRBJ2-1; d_gene: -; v_gene: TRBV6-5; abundance: -
CDR3aa: CASSAVVLERTAIF; CDR3nt: TGTGCCAGCAGTGCGGTGGTTCTTGAAAGGACAGCGATCTTC; j_gene: TRBJ2-7; d_gene: -; v_gene: TRBV2; abundance: -
CDR3aa: CATSRDYGSASGRRDTQYF; CDR3nt: TGTGCCACCAGCAGAGATTATGGGTCAGCTAGCGGGAGGAGGGATACGCAGTATTTT; j_gene: TRBJ2-3; d_gene: TRBD2; v_gene: TRBV15; abundance: -
CDR3aa: CASSPGQGIYEQYF; CDR3nt: TGTGCCAGCAGCCCGGGACAGGGTATCTACGAGCAGTACTTC; j_gene: TRBJ2-7; d_gene: TRBD1; v_gene: TRBV5-4; abundance: -
CDR3aa: CASSQESGRGTDTQYF; CDR3nt: TGTGCCAGCAGCCAAGAGAGCGGGAGGGGCACAGATACGCAGTATTTT; j_gene: TRBJ2-3; d_gene: TRBD2; v_gene: TRBV14; abundance: -
CDR3aa: CASTPGGRGQPQHF; CDR3nt: TGTGCCAGCACCCCAGGGGGACGGGGACAGCCCCAGCATTTT; j_gene: TRBJ1-5; d_gene: TRBD1; v_gene: TRBV7-8; abundance: -
CDR3aa: CASSDRRLYTF; CDR3nt: TGTGCCAGCAGTGACAGGCGCCTCTACACCTTC; j_gene: TRBJ1-2; d_gene: -; v_gene: TRBV28; abundance: -
CDR3aa: CASSEVSSGNTIYF; CDR3nt: TGTGCCAGCAGCGAAGTTAGCTCTGGAAACACCATATATTTT; j_gene: TRBJ1-3; d_gene: -; v_gene: TRBV7-8; abundance: -
CDR3aa: CASSRDREEPQHF; CDR3nt: TGTGCCAGCAGCCGGGACAGGGAAGAGCCCCAGCATTTT; j_gene: TRBJ1-5; d_gene: TRBD1; v_gene: TRBV6-1; abundance: -
CDR3aa: CARVGTYNEQFF; CDR3nt: TGCGCCAGAGTCGGTACCTACAATGAGCAGTTCTTC; j_gene: TRBJ2-1; d_gene: -; v_gene: TRBV23-1; abundance: -
CDR3aa: CASSEGSPKAFF; CDR3nt: TGTGCCAGCAGTGAAGGTAGCCCAAAAGCTTTCTTT; j_gene: TRBJ1-1; d_gene: -; v_gene: TRBV6-1; abundance: -
CDR3aa: CAWRDTYTEAFF; CDR3nt: TGTGCCTGGAGGGACACTTACACTGAAGCTTTCTTT; j_gene: TRBJ1-1; d_gene: -; v_gene: TRBV30; abundance: -
CDR3aa: CASSSWSPSGEQFF; CDR3nt: TGTGCCAGCAGTTCCTGGTCCCCCTCCGGTGAGCAGTTCTTC; j_gene: TRBJ2-1; d_gene: -; v_gene: TRBV28; abundance: -
CDR3aa: CASSPPAGTEAFF; CDR3nt: TGTGCCAGCAGCCCCCCCGCGGGAACTGAAGCTTTCTTT; j_gene: TRBJ1-1; d_gene: -; v_gene: TRBV7-9; abundance: -
CDR3aa: CASSLGAWDGYTF; CDR3nt: TGTGCCAGCAGCTTGGGGGCCTGGGATGGCTACACCTTC; j_gene: TRBJ1-2; d_gene: -; v_gene: TRBV11-2; abundance: -
CDR3aa: CASSVGQQETQYF; CDR3nt: TGTGCCAGCAGTGTTGGGCAGCAAGAGACCCAGTACTTC; j_gene: TRBJ2-5; d_gene: -; v_gene: TRBV2; abundance: -
CDR3aa: CASSEARAIEKLFF; CDR3nt: TGTGCCAGCAGTGAAGCCAGGGCTATTGAAAAACTGTTTTTT; j_gene: TRBJ1-4; d_gene: -; v_gene: TRBV2; abundance: -
CDR3aa: CASSSGGQGTSSGNTIYF; CDR3nt: TGCGCCAGCAGCTCCGGGGGACAGGGAACCAGCTCTGGAAACACCATATATTTT; j_gene: TRBJ1-3; d_gene: TRBD1; v_gene: TRBV5-1; abundance: -
CDR3aa: CASSLAPRRGRGRVTEAFF; CDR3nt: TGTGCCAGCAGCTTGGCCCCCAGAAGGGGCAGGGGGCGAGTCACTGAAGCTTTCTTT; j_gene: TRBJ1-1; d_gene: TRBD1; v_gene: TRBV5-4; abundance: -
CDR3aa: CASSLDRSGELFF; CDR3nt: TGCGCCAGCAGCTTAGACAGGTCTGGGGAGCTGTTTTTT; j_gene: TRBJ2-2; d_gene: -; v_gene: TRBV5-1; abundance: once